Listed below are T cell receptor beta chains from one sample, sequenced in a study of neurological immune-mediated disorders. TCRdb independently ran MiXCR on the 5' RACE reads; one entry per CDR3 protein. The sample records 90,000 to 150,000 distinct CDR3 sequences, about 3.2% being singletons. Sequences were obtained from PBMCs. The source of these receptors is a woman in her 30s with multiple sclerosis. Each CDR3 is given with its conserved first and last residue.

cdr3_aa: CASKPGQGNSPLHF
j_call: TRBJ1-6
v_call: TRBV9

cdr3_aa: CASSHRQGLRGEQYF
j_call: TRBJ2-7
v_call: TRBV7-8

cdr3_aa: CASSALLGEQYF
j_call: TRBJ2-7
v_call: TRBV9

cdr3_aa: CASSGPGTSTEAFF
j_call: TRBJ1-1
v_call: TRBV5-1

cdr3_aa: CASSFLPDLARKNTEAFF
j_call: TRBJ1-1
v_call: TRBV7-2

cdr3_aa: CSVEDVGDYGYTF
j_call: TRBJ1-2
v_call: TRBV29-1

cdr3_aa: CASSLEALQDEQYF
j_call: TRBJ2-7
v_call: TRBV5-1

cdr3_aa: CASTVRGPADTQYF
j_call: TRBJ2-3
v_call: TRBV7-2

cdr3_aa: CASSHVDQGGEALF
j_call: TRBJ1-1
v_call: TRBV4-1

cdr3_aa: CASSTDRRRSTLNF
j_call: TRBJ1-6
v_call: TRBV5-1

cdr3_aa: CASSPPGDRNIQYF
j_call: TRBJ2-4
v_call: TRBV7-9

cdr3_aa: CASRPQGPSEQYF
j_call: TRBJ2-7
v_call: TRBV12-3/TRBV12-4

cdr3_aa: CSGSSVLRPYEQYF
j_call: TRBJ2-7
v_call: TRBV20-1

cdr3_aa: CASRAGGVGYTF
j_call: TRBJ1-2
v_call: TRBV27

cdr3_aa: CASSPTSGNEQFF
j_call: TRBJ2-1
v_call: TRBV27

cdr3_aa: CASRSTGGRWDTGELFF
j_call: TRBJ2-2
v_call: TRBV5-6

cdr3_aa: CASSFSGTADYGYTF
j_call: TRBJ1-2
v_call: TRBV5-4

cdr3_aa: CASSLPTGPVPDTEAFF
j_call: TRBJ1-1
v_call: TRBV5-1

cdr3_aa: CSAVDSSRVYEQYF
j_call: TRBJ2-7
v_call: TRBV20-1

cdr3_aa: CASSQEKGRGGPTDTQYF
j_call: TRBJ2-3
v_call: TRBV4-3

cdr3_aa: CASSLAGKDSGNTIYF
j_call: TRBJ1-3
v_call: TRBV7-6

cdr3_aa: CASSFRGQGGTEAFF
j_call: TRBJ1-1
v_call: TRBV27

cdr3_aa: CASSLELGQGNYNEQFF
j_call: TRBJ2-1
v_call: TRBV11-2

cdr3_aa: CASSSSWTRGETQYF
j_call: TRBJ2-5
v_call: TRBV7-2

cdr3_aa: CSVGGARTGIVSEAFF
j_call: TRBJ1-1
v_call: TRBV29-1

cdr3_aa: CASSYPLGQREGYNEQFF
j_call: TRBJ2-1
v_call: TRBV6-2/TRBV6-3

cdr3_aa: CSVPRVPTDTQYF
j_call: TRBJ2-3
v_call: TRBV29-1

cdr3_aa: CASSALADQPQHF
j_call: TRBJ1-5
v_call: TRBV7-9

cdr3_aa: CASRTGTSVYEQYF
j_call: TRBJ2-7
v_call: TRBV6-2/TRBV6-3

cdr3_aa: CASRRNEDPEAFF
j_call: TRBJ1-1
v_call: TRBV7-9

cdr3_aa: CASSFTGDYEQYF
j_call: TRBJ2-7
v_call: TRBV27